What follows describes a single TCR beta chain. The antigen is not known. This record comes from a study of T cell responses to AZD1222 COVID-19 vaccine. The CDR3 has 13 amino acids. V gave up 0 bases and J gave up 8 bases, with 8 bases separating them. Germline CDR1 reads SGHNT; CDR2 reads YENEEA. Study-wide points: Variant regions that are unmutated are reportedly the target of nearly half of spike-specific TCRs. Spike was spanned by vaccine-associated CD4 TCRs, which were dominant at 160-218 and 743-854.

TCRdb's copy holds only in-frame clones and misses some; the assay was immunoSEQ multiplex PCR. This sample has tens of thousands of clones, with about 91% found just once. The clonotype comes from an adult who received the AZD1222 COVID-19 vaccine. Here the sequenced sample was peripheral blood, taken 28 days after the second AZD1222 dose. The chain links TRBV11-3 to TRBJ2-1; D is unclear. This CDR3 reads CASSLDPVHEQFF. DNA of the CDR3: TGTGCCAGCAGCTTAGATCCTGTGCATGAGCAGTTCTTC.